The 5 T cell receptor beta chains below all came from one sample that was sequenced in a study of blood T cells in healthy people across ages. A second PCR of 7 to 11 cycles used a sample-barcoded 5' primer and a J-beta primer mix. TCRdb called the 5' RACE reads again in MiXCR, with one record for every CDR3 protein. The table lists hundreds of thousands of distinct CDR3 sequences, roughly 25% of them singletons. This sample was shared with a second study, whose subject was T cells of mothers and their children.

The sample taken for sequencing was blood. All receptors derive from a boy aged 5 to 17 in good health.

The chain links TRBV10-3 to TRBJ2-6, with D unresolved. CDR3 length equals 16 residues. V was shortened by 0 bases and J by 0 bases, with 6 bases between the two germline ends. The germline CDR1 and CDR2 sequences are ENHRY and SYGVKD. The CDR3 coding sequence is TGTGCCATCAGTGAGTCCATAGCCTCTGGGGCCAACGTCCTGACTTTC. Amino acid sequence: CAISESIASGANVLTF.

This clonotype was detected only a few times. The chain carries TRBV4-3 and TRBJ2-6; D is undetermined. This CDR3 is 19 amino acids long. V gave up 2 bases and J gave up 0 bases, with 17 bases separating them. CDR1 is LGHNA, CDR2 YSLEER, per germline. CDR3 amino acids: CASSQNLASDLSGANVLTF. CDR3 DNA: TGCGCCAGCAGCCAAAACCTGGCAAGCGACCTCTCTGGGGCCAACGTCCTGACTTTC.

The chain couples TRBV4-1 to TRBJ1-4; D not resolved. Germline V CDR1 and CDR2: MGHRA, YSYEKL. The CDR3 has 14 amino acids. Trimming removed 3 bases at V and 7 bases at J, with 12 bases between. The CDR3 nucleotides are TGCGCCAGCAGCCAGTTCACCACAGCTGAAAAACTGTTTTTT. Protein sequence: CASSQFTTAEKLFF.

In this sample, this clonotype turned up a few times. CDR3 sequence: CASSPRGGANYGYTF. The CDR3 DNA sequence: TGTGCCAGCAGCCCCAGGGGTGGGGCCAACTATGGCTACACCTTC. This chain connects TRBV7-9 to TRBJ1-2, with D possibly being TRBD1 (6 bases). The V gene lost 5 bases and the J gene lost 2 bases, with 15 bases spanning the gap. CDR1 SEHNR and CDR2 FQNEAQ come from the germline V gene (reference sequence). This CDR3 comprises 15 residues.

This chain connects TRBV27 to TRBJ2-1; 7 bases align to TRBD2. The CDR3 has 14 residues. V lost 4 bases and J lost 4; bases outside the gene matches: 4. Germline CDR1 reads MNHEY; CDR2 reads SMNVEV (reference sequence). The CDR3 region has the DNA TGTGCCAGCAGTTCAGCGGGACGGTACAATGAGCAGTTCTTC. Translating gives CASSSAGRYNEQFF.